This entry concerns a single T cell receptor (beta chain). The sample originates from a study of cytomegalovirus exposure and HLA in healthy donors. Germline CDR1 LGHNA, CDR2 YSLEER. This CDR3 has 13 residues. With 0 bases clipped from V and 4 bases from J, the junction kept 0 bases outside the gene matches. With 60 Vbeta and 13 Jbeta primers, the PCR was carried out. Measured with immunoSEQ multiplex PCR; TCRdb has only the in-frame clones, and not every one. In all, the sample yields 60,000 or so clones. The TCR was taken from a man in his fifties or sixties in good health and CMV-seropositive. Sequenced input: PBMCs. The rearrangement uses TRBV4-3 and TRBJ2-7; TRBD1 agrees at 7 bases. The CDR3 here is CASSQEQGYEQYF. CDR3 sequence (DNA): TGCGCCAGCAGCCAAGAACAGGGGTACGAGCAGTACTTC.